This is a list of T cell receptor beta chains from one sample in a study of T cell responses to AZD1222 COVID-19 vaccine. Repertoires were generated with immunoSEQ multiplex PCR, while TCRdb's copy carries only in-frame clones and drops some. The data show 150,000 to 180,000 clones, less than 90% seen once. Source: peripheral blood, taken on day 0 of AZD1222 vaccination. The receptors originated from an adult in good health. The CDR3 runs from the conserved cysteine through the conserved F or W. D genes are given only for firm matches. Rows may omit the clone size; those that give it use once, few, many or a size class.

v_call	j_call	clone_size	d_call	cdr3_nt	cdr3_aa
TRBV7-9	TRBJ1-5	-	-	TGTGCCAGCAGCTTAGCCGCCGGGCAGCCCCAGCATTTT	CASSLAAGQPQHF
TRBV6-6	TRBJ1-6	once	-	TGTGCCAGTAACCGGGGACTCGATAATTCACCCCTCCACTTT	CASNRGLDNSPLHF
TRBV19	TRBJ1-2	-	-	TGTGCCAGTAGTACCACTCAGGGATCGGTCTATGGCTACACCTTC	CASSTTQGSVYGYTF
TRBV19	TRBJ1-5	-	-	TGTGCCAGTAGTATAGGGCAGGGCAATCAGCCCCAGCATTTT	CASSIGQGNQPQHF
TRBV5-1	TRBJ1-2	once	-	TGCGCCAGCAGCTTGAGACAGGTGGGCTATGGCTACACCTTC	CASSLRQVGYGYTF
TRBV5-1	TRBJ2-3	-	-	TGCGCCAGCAGCAGGACAGCCACAGATACGCAGTATTTT	CASSRTATDTQYF
TRBV4-1	TRBJ1-4	-	-	TGCGCCAGCAGCCAAGATGGAGGGGCAACTAATGAAAAACTGTTTTTT	CASSQDGGATNEKLFF
TRBV13	TRBJ1-3	-	-	TGTGCCAGCAGCTTACGCGGGGTAGGAAACACCATATATTTT	CASSLRGVGNTIYF
TRBV19	TRBJ1-6	-	-	TGTGCCAGTAGTATGTTTAACGGGGTGGATAATTCACCCCTCCACTTT	CASSMFNGVDNSPLHF
TRBV18	TRBJ2-5	-	-	TGTGCCAGCTCACCGACCCAAGAGACCCAGTACTTC	CASSPTQETQYF
TRBV7-2	TRBJ1-6	-	-	TGTGCCAGCAGCCCCGGGGGGTGGAATTCACCCCTCCACTTT	CASSPGGWNSPLHF
TRBV28	TRBJ2-7	-	-	TGTGCCAGCAGTTCGTTCTCCGGGAGACCCTACGAGCAGTACTTC	CASSSFSGRPYEQYF
TRBV6-2/TRBV6-3	TRBJ2-4	-	-	TGTGCCAGCAGCTCCCTCTGGGGGGCAGGGGGATTGGAAAACATTCAGTACTTC	CASSSLWGAGGLENIQYF
TRBV3-1/TRBV3-2	TRBJ1-3	-	-	TGTGCCAGCAGCCAAGCCGGGGGATCTGGAAACACCATATATTTT	CASSQAGGSGNTIYF
TRBV18	TRBJ1-1	-	-	TGTGCCAGCTCACCCGATATATACACTGAAGCTTTCTTT	CASSPDIYTEAFF
TRBV2	TRBJ1-5	-	-	TGTGCCAGCAGAACCGGGCTAGGGCCCCAGCATTTT	CASRTGLGPQHF
TRBV5-1	TRBJ1-2	-	-	TGCGCCAGCAGCTCGACCGCTCAGGTGGTCGATGGCTACACCTTC	CASSSTAQVVDGYTF
TRBV9	TRBJ1-3	-	-	TGTGCCAGCAGCGTAGTCGGGGGAGCGGGAAACACCATATATTTT	CASSVVGGAGNTIYF
TRBV6-5	TRBJ1-1	-	-	TGTGCCAGCAGTTGGACCGAGAACACTGAAGCTTTCTTT	CASSWTENTEAFF
TRBV12-3/TRBV12-4	TRBJ1-5	-	-	TGTGCCACCCAAGGGGTAGAACAGCCCCAGCATTTT	CATQGVEQPQHF
TRBV12-5	TRBJ1-5	few	TRBD1	TGTGCTAGTGGTTTCGGACAGGGGAATCAGCCCCAGCATTTT	CASGFGQGNQPQHF
TRBV6-4	TRBJ2-2	-	-	TGTGCCAGCAGTGACCAGGGTGGGAAGCTGTTTTTT	CASSDQGGKLFF
TRBV5-6	TRBJ1-2	once	-	TGTGCCAGCAGCTTACCCGGGGTGAACTATGGCTACACCTTC	CASSLPGVNYGYTF
TRBV4-2	TRBJ2-2	-	TRBD2	TGTGCCAGCAGCCAGGCCCAGGGACTAGGAACAACCGGGGAGCTGTTTTTT	CASSQAQGLGTTGELFF
TRBV7-2	TRBJ2-7	-	TRBD1	TGTGCCAGCAGCTTAGATGACAGGGGTGCGTACGAGCAGTACTTC	CASSLDDRGAYEQYF
TRBV3-1/TRBV3-2	TRBJ1-2	once	-	TGTGCCAGCAATACCCCGGGAAACTATGGCTACACCTTC	CASNTPGNYGYTF
TRBV19	TRBJ2-7	-	-	TGTGCCAGTAGTTCCCCCAGGGACTCCTACGAGCAGTACTTC	CASSSPRDSYEQYF
TRBV9	TRBJ1-6	-	-	TGTGCCAGCAGCGCCGGAGGGAGCTCCTATAATTCACCCCTCCACTTT	CASSAGGSSYNSPLHF
TRBV7-2	TRBJ1-5	-	-	TGTGCCAGCAGCCCCACAGGGTTTGGTAATCAGCCCCAGCATTTT	CASSPTGFGNQPQHF
TRBV7-2	TRBJ2-6	-	TRBD1	TGTGCCAGCAGCGATGGACCGGGACAGGGGGCTCGTGGGGCCAACGTCCTGACTTTC	CASSDGPGQGARGANVLTF
TRBV2	TRBJ2-3	-	-	TGTGCCAGCAGCCTAGCGTCAAGAGATACGCAGTATTTT	CASSLASRDTQYF
TRBV5-4	TRBJ2-5	-	TRBD2	TGTGCCAGCAGACCCAATTTGGGGGGGAACCAAGAGACCCAGTACTTC	CASRPNLGGNQETQYF
TRBV11-2	TRBJ2-5	-	-	TGTGCCAGCAGCCTGGCTGAGACCCAGTACTTC	CASSLAETQYF
TRBV6-5	TRBJ2-7	-	-	TGTGCCAGCAGTTACTCCACTGGTTTAGCCTACGAGCAGTACTTC	CASSYSTGLAYEQYF
TRBV11-2	TRBJ2-7	-	TRBD2	TGTGCCAGCAGCTATCAGCGGGGGCGGACCTACGAGCAGTACTTC	CASSYQRGRTYEQYF
TRBV7-2	TRBJ2-7	-	TRBD2	TGTGCCAGCAGCTTAGACCCTGCTAGCGGGGGGGTGAAGTACTTC	CASSLDPASGGVKYF
TRBV5-4	TRBJ1-1	few	-	TGTGCCAGCAGCTTGGTCCTTGGTTTAGGGAACACTGAAGCTTTCTTT	CASSLVLGLGNTEAFF
TRBV20-1	TRBJ1-1	-	-	TGCAGTGCTAGAAGTGTTGAAGCTTTCTTT	CSARSVEAFF
TRBV29-1	TRBJ1-2	-	-	TGCAGCGTTGAAGCCCCCGGGGTTCACTATGGCTACACCTTC	CSVEAPGVHYGYTF
TRBV28	TRBJ1-5	-	-	TGTGCCAGCAGTCCAGGGACGTATAGCAATCAGCCCCAGCATTTT	CASSPGTYSNQPQHF
TRBV7-2	TRBJ1-2	-	TRBD1	TGTGCCAGCAGCTTAGGAGGGACAGGGCATGGCTACACCTTC	CASSLGGTGHGYTF
TRBV5-5	TRBJ1-1	-	TRBD1	TGTGCCAGCAGTTCGGACAGGGGCTCGGTAATCGCTTTCTTT	CASSSDRGSVIAFF
TRBV9	TRBJ1-2	once	-	TGTGCCAGCAGCGTAGCCCAGGGGAACGACTATGGCTACACCTTC	CASSVAQGNDYGYTF
TRBV6-5	TRBJ1-2	-	TRBD1	TGTGCCATCCACGACGGGACAGGGGTGGATGGCTACACCTTC	CAIHDGTGVDGYTF
TRBV14	TRBJ1-5	-	-	TGTGCCAGCAGCCTCAGTAGCAATCAGCCCCAGCATTTT	CASSLSSNQPQHF
TRBV7-2	TRBJ2-3	once	TRBD1	TGTGCCAGCAGCCCTCGACAGGGTCAAGATACGCAGTATTTT	CASSPRQGQDTQYF
TRBV28	TRBJ1-1	-	-	TGTGCCAGCCGGGGGGACACTGAAGCTTTCTTT	CASRGDTEAFF
TRBV19	TRBJ2-1	-	TRBD1	TGTGCCAGTAGTGACACCGGGACAGGGGTGGATGAGCAGTTCTTC	CASSDTGTGVDEQFF
TRBV5-1	TRBJ1-4	-	-	TGCGCCAGCAGCCACCTCGACCCAACTAATGAAAAACTGTTTTTT	CASSHLDPTNEKLFF
TRBV9	TRBJ1-1	-	-	TGTGCCAGCAGCGTAGGTAGCGGGGGGGCACCGCGGGAAGCTTTCTTT	CASSVGSGGAPREAFF
TRBV6-4	TRBJ2-3	many	TRBD1	TGTGCCAGCAGTGATCGACAGGGCGGCACAGATACGCAGTATTTT	CASSDRQGGTDTQYF
TRBV4-2	TRBJ2-7	-	-	TGTGCCAGCAGCCAAGACTATATCGCCCAGGGCCTAAAGCAGCAGTACTTC	CASSQDYIAQGLKQQYF
TRBV19	TRBJ1-6	-	-	TGTGCCAGTACTCCACAGGGCCCCTATAATTCACCCCTCCACTTT	CASTPQGPYNSPLHF
TRBV9	TRBJ2-3	-	-	TGTGCCAGCAGCGCAACGGTTAGCACAGATACGCAGTATTTT	CASSATVSTDTQYF
TRBV19	TRBJ1-2	-	-	TGTGCCAGTAGTATACCGGGGGACTATGGCTACACCTTC	CASSIPGDYGYTF
TRBV27	TRBJ2-2	-	-	TGTGCCAGCAGTTTTTGGGGGCCCGGGGAGCTGTTTTTT	CASSFWGPGELFF
TRBV7-2	TRBJ2-7	once	-	TGTGCCAGCAGCTTTGCGGGCGGAGGGTACGAGCAGTACTTC	CASSFAGGGYEQYF
TRBV19	TRBJ1-2	-	-	TGTGCCAGTAGCCGTGACGGGGGCTATGGCTACACCTTC	CASSRDGGYGYTF
TRBV20-1	TRBJ1-1	-	-	TGCAGTGCTAGTCCCAGGGGATTATCCATGAACACTGAAGCTTTCTTT	CSASPRGLSMNTEAFF